The rows below give T cell receptor beta chains drawn from one sample of a study of cytomegalovirus exposure and HLA in healthy donors. The table came from immunoSEQ multiplex PCR; TCRdb's copy has only in-frame clones and leaves some out. In the table there are around 130,000 clones, about four fifths of which are singletons. Sequenced: PBMCs. The origin of the receptors is a man younger than 30 in good health and CMV-seronegative. The CDR3 runs from the conserved cysteine through the conserved F or W. For some rows the clone size is stated as once, few or many, or as a class when expanded; others skip it.

j_call: TRBJ1-1
v_call: TRBV10-3
clone_size: NA
cdr3_aa: CAISDLRGTAGKAFF

j_call: TRBJ1-1
v_call: TRBV5-1
clone_size: NA
cdr3_aa: CASSLTQPTEAFF

j_call: TRBJ2-5
v_call: TRBV5-4
clone_size: NA
cdr3_aa: CASTRDNQETQYF

j_call: TRBJ1-3
v_call: TRBV9
clone_size: NA
cdr3_aa: CASSSEVGGQGSSGNTIYF

j_call: TRBJ2-7
v_call: TRBV7-8
clone_size: NA
cdr3_aa: CASSVRDRGFYEQYF

j_call: TRBJ1-1
v_call: TRBV29-1
clone_size: NA
cdr3_aa: CSVEQGNTEAFF

j_call: TRBJ2-1
v_call: TRBV27
clone_size: NA
cdr3_aa: CASSLPGHIYNEQFF

j_call: TRBJ2-2
v_call: TRBV7-3
clone_size: NA
cdr3_aa: CASSLSPNTGELFF

j_call: TRBJ2-3
v_call: TRBV6-1
clone_size: once
cdr3_aa: CASARDRGADTQYF

j_call: TRBJ1-5
v_call: TRBV27
clone_size: NA
cdr3_aa: CASSNGQGGNQPQHF

j_call: TRBJ1-1
v_call: TRBV28
clone_size: NA
cdr3_aa: CASSTDMRFYTEAFF

j_call: TRBJ2-2
v_call: TRBV11-2
clone_size: NA
cdr3_aa: CASSLGTGLTGELFF

j_call: TRBJ2-5
v_call: TRBV7-8
clone_size: NA
cdr3_aa: CASRGVGADSKETQYF

j_call: TRBJ2-7
v_call: TRBV5-6
clone_size: many
cdr3_aa: CASSYSYEQYF

j_call: TRBJ2-4
v_call: TRBV7-2
clone_size: NA
cdr3_aa: CASSPTKLQGIEAKNIQYF

j_call: TRBJ2-7
v_call: TRBV4-2
clone_size: NA
cdr3_aa: CASSQEQARSYEQYF

j_call: TRBJ2-2
v_call: TRBV25-1
clone_size: few
cdr3_aa: CASSEGGTGELFF

j_call: TRBJ2-1
v_call: TRBV5-1
clone_size: NA
cdr3_aa: CASSLFPRVHNEQFF

j_call: TRBJ2-3
v_call: TRBV15
clone_size: NA
cdr3_aa: CATSRRLSLQPNTDTQYF

j_call: TRBJ1-4
v_call: TRBV11-2
clone_size: NA
cdr3_aa: CASSSEGRGGEKLFF

j_call: TRBJ1-1
v_call: TRBV5-1
clone_size: NA
cdr3_aa: CASSLYQGRGNTEAFF

j_call: TRBJ2-7
v_call: TRBV7-8
clone_size: NA
cdr3_aa: CASRPGTAKHYEQYF

j_call: TRBJ1-4
v_call: TRBV4-1
clone_size: NA
cdr3_aa: CASSQGQATNEELFF

j_call: TRBJ2-1
v_call: TRBV28
clone_size: NA
cdr3_aa: CASSSAGGGSYNEQFF

j_call: TRBJ1-3
v_call: TRBV6-1
clone_size: NA
cdr3_aa: CAHRNRNYSGNTIYF

j_call: TRBJ2-3
v_call: TRBV18
clone_size: NA
cdr3_aa: CASTTTSTDTQYF

j_call: TRBJ1-1
v_call: TRBV27
clone_size: NA
cdr3_aa: CASRRGGNTEAFF

j_call: TRBJ2-4
v_call: TRBV19
clone_size: NA
cdr3_aa: CASSRWAGQSRESPAKNIQYF

j_call: TRBJ2-2
v_call: TRBV10-1
clone_size: NA
cdr3_aa: CASSEPAGTSPTGELFF

j_call: TRBJ1-2
v_call: TRBV10-2
clone_size: once
cdr3_aa: CASSGVGANYGYTF

j_call: TRBJ1-2
v_call: TRBV27
clone_size: NA
cdr3_aa: CASSISWEGLYGYTF

j_call: TRBJ1-6
v_call: TRBV30
clone_size: NA
cdr3_aa: CAWRGSGNNSPLHF

j_call: TRBJ2-1
v_call: TRBV27
clone_size: NA
cdr3_aa: CASRSTGYNEQFF

j_call: TRBJ1-2
v_call: TRBV5-1
clone_size: NA
cdr3_aa: CAGSSGTGDYGYTF

j_call: TRBJ1-1
v_call: TRBV27
clone_size: NA
cdr3_aa: CASSFKLPRGTEAFF

j_call: TRBJ1-1
v_call: TRBV27
clone_size: NA
cdr3_aa: CASSLWALAYPGENLVTEAFF

j_call: TRBJ1-4
v_call: TRBV6-1
clone_size: NA
cdr3_aa: CASKAGLGTNEKLFF